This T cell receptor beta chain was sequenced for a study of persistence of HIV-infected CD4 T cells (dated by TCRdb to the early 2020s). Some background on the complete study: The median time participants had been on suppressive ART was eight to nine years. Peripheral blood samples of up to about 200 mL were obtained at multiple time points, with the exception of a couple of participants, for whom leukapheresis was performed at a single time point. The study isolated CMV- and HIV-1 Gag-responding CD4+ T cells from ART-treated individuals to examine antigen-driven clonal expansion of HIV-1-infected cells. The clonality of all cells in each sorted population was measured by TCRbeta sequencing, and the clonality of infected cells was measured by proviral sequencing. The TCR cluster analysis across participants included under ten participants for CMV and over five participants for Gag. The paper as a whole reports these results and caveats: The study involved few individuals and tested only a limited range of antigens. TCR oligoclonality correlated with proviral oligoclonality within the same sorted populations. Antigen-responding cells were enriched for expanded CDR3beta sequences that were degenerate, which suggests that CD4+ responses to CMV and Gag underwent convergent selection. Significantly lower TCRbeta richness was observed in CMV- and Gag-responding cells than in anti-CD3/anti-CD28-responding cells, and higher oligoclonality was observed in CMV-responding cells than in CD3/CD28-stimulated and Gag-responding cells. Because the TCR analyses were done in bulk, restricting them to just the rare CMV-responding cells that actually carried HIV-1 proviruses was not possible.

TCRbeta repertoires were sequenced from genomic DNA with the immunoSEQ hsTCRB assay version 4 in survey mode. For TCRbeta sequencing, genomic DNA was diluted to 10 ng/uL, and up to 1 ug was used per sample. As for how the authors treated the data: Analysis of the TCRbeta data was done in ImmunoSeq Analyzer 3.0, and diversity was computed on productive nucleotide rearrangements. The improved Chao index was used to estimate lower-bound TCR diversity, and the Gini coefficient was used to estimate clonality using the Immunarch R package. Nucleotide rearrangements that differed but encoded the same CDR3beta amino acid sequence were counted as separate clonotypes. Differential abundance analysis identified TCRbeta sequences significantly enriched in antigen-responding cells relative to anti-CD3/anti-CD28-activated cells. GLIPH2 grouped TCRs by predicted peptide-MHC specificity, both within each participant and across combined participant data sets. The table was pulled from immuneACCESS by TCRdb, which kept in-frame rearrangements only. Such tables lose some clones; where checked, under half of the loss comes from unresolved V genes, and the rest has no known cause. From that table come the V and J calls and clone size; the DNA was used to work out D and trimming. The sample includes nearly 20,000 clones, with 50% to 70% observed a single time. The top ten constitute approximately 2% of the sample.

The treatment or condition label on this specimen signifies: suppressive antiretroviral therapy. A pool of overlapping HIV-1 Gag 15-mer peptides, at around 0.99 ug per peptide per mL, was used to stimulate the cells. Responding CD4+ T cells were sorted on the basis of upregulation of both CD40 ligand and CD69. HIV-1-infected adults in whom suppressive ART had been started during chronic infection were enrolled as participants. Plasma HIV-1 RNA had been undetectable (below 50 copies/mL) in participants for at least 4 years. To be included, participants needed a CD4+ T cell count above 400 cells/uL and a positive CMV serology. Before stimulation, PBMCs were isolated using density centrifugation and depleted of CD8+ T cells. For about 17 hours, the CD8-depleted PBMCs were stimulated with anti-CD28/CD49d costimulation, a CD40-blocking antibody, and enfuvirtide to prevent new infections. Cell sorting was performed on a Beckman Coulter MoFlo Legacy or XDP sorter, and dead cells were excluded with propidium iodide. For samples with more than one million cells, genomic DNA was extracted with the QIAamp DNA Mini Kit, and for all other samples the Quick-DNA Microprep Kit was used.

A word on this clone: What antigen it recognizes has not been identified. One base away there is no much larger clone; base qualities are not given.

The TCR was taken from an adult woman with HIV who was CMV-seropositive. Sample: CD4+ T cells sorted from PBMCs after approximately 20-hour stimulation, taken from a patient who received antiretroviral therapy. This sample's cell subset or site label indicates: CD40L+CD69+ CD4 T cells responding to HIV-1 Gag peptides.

The CDR3: CASGANWDTRSGNTIYF. Read as DNA, the sequence is TGTGCTAGTGGCGCTAACTGGGACACCCGCTCTGGAAACACCATATATTTT. The V gene is TRBV12-5 and the J gene is TRBJ1-3; the D gene is perhaps TRBD1, from 6 matching bases. V and J lose 6 bases and 0 bases, and a span of 18 bases separates them. The CDR3 runs 17 amino acids, cysteine and phenylalanine included. The CDR3 DNA has 51 bases and is translated from base 1. Per the germline V gene, LGHNT is the CDR1 and FRNRAP is the CDR2.